These 29 T cell receptor beta chains came from one sample sequenced in a study of T cells in lung cancer brain metastases (dated by TCRdb to 2017 to 2018). Library construction relied on the immunoSEQ multiplex PCR assay. What TCRdb holds here is the immuneACCESS table cut down to in-frame rearrangements. Part of the clones is not present; checked against another copy, under half of the missing clones reflect an unresolved V gene, and the others are unexplained. The sample has about 5,000 clones on record, approximately 90% of them singletons. Of the sample, 4% to 5% is held by the ten largest clones. Sequencing input: tumor tissue from the primary lung tumor. This sample's cell subset or site label indicates: primary lung cancer lesion. Source of these receptors: a man between 65 and 80 years old with non-small cell lung cancer.

This clone was seen a single time. The chain combines TRBV2 with TRBJ2-1; D is undetermined. The CDR3 covers 13 residues. The germline V gene encodes CDR1 SNHLY and CDR2 FYNNEI. The V and J ends lost 6 bases and 3 bases respectively, with 9 bases between them. Here the CDR3 reads CASSPFGYNEQFF. The CDR3 nucleotides read TGTGCCAGCAGCCCATTTGGCTACAATGAGCAGTTCTTC.

The CDR3 sequence is CAWSVIAGGTDTQYF. The CDR3 coding sequence is TGTGCCTGGAGTGTAATAGCGGGGGGAACAGATACGCAGTATTTT. The rearrangement joins TRBV30 to TRBJ2-3; 10 nucleotides agree with TRBD2. Per germline, CDR1 GTSNPN and CDR2 SVGIG (reference sequence). With V trimmed by 0 bases and J by 3 bases, 3 bases remained unmatched. The CDR3 consists of 15 residues.

This chain connects TRBV6-5 to TRBJ2-7; 8 bases agree with TRBD2. Germline V gene data show CDR1 as MNHEY and CDR2 as SVGAGI. With 8 bases clipped from V and 0 bases from J, the junction kept 12 bases outside the gene matches. This CDR3 has 16 residues. This CDR3 is CASRSNPGGNSYEQYF. DNA of the CDR3: TGTGCCAGCCGTTCTAATCCGGGGGGGAACTCCTACGAGCAGTACTTC.

About this clone itself: One end of the junction does not line up with germline, which may come from a read error. The chain uses TRBV25-1 and TRBJ1-2; D is unclear. CDR1 is MGHDK and CDR2 is SYGVNS in the germline V gene. The CDR3 sequence is 15 residues long. CDR3 bases: TGTGCCAGCAGTGAATCAAGGCCTCTGGGCTATAGCTACACCTTC. It encodes CASSESRPLGYSYTF.

The V and J genes are TRBV18 and TRBJ2-3; TRBD2 aligns across 11 bases. V shed 2 bases and J 3 bases; nucleotides not matched to a gene: 4. The CDR3 is 16 amino acids. Germline V CDR1 and CDR2: KGHSH, LQKENI. CDR3 protein: CASSPNLAGGTDTQYF. The CDR3 nucleotides read TGTGCCAGCTCACCAAACCTAGCGGGAGGTACAGATACGCAGTATTTT.

V and J are TRBV4-2 and TRBJ2-7; 14 positions match TRBD2. CDR1 LGHNA and CDR2 YNFKEQ come from the germline V gene. The CDR3 has 19 residues. The J segment lost 0 bases and the V segment lost 4 bases, leaving 11 bases of the junction unmatched. CDR3 bases: TGTGCCAGCAGCCTGGTAGGCGGGACTAGCGGGGGCCTCTCCTACGAGCAGTACTTC. Protein: CASSLVGGTSGGLSYEQYF.

This clone occurred a few times. The V call is TRBV7-9, the J call TRBJ2-7; no reliable D call. In germline, CDR1 is SEHNR, CDR2 FQNEAQ (reference sequence). The V and J ends lost 5 bases and 2 bases respectively, with 10 bases between them. This CDR3 has 13 amino acids. The CDR3 bases are TGTGCCAGCAGCCAAGGCCTCGCCTACGAGCAGTACTTC. It encodes CASSQGLAYEQYF.

This clone has only one observation. The chain recombines TRBV30 with TRBJ1-2; 7 bases align to TRBD1. Per germline, CDR1 GTSNPN and CDR2 SVGIG (reference sequence). CDR3 length equals 15 residues. With 0 bases clipped from V and 4 bases from J, the junction kept 8 bases outside the gene matches. Written as DNA, the CDR3 is TGTGCCTGGAGTGTACTTGCCGACAGGGCCTATGGCTACACCTTC. Protein: CAWSVLADRAYGYTF.

The CDR3 sequence: CASSVGQDYGYTF. For the CDR3, the DNA is TGTGCCAGCAGTGTCGGACAGGACTATGGCTACACCTTC. The chain recombines TRBV2 with TRBJ1-2; 7 nucleotides line up with TRBD1. Germline V gene sequence: CDR1 SNHLY, CDR2 FYNNEI. J was trimmed by 3 bases and V by 4 bases; bases with no gene match: 2. The CDR3 has 13 amino acids.

The table lists this clone with a few counts. This chain connects TRBV7-9 to TRBJ1-1, with TRBD1 as a possible D gene (5 bases). CDR1 is SEHNR, CDR2 FQNEAQ, per germline (reference sequence). The CDR3 is 13 residues long. V lost 2 bases and J 7 bases, leaving 11 bases between the germline ends. CDR3 residues: CASSLTQDYEAFF. CDR3 coding DNA: TGTGCCAGCAGCTTAACACAGGACTATGAAGCTTTCTTT.

In this sample, this clone turned up once. This chain links TRBV6-1 with TRBJ1-2; D ambiguous. V gave up 4 bases and J gave up 7 bases, with 13 bases separating them. CDR1 MNHNS and CDR2 SASEGT come from the germline V gene. The CDR3 is made up of 13 amino acids. CDR3 protein: CASSVDQRFGYTF. Written as DNA, the CDR3 is TGTGCCAGCAGTGTCGATCAACGGTTTGGCTACACCTTC.

This chain uses TRBV14 with TRBJ2-1; weak D call: TRBD2 (5 bases). Germline CDR1 is SGHDN and CDR2 is FVKESK. The CDR3 extends over 14 amino acids. Trimming stripped 5 bases from V and 6 bases from J, with 14 bases between. In DNA, the CDR3 is TGTGCCAGCAGCAAGGACTTCCGAAGCAATGAGCAGTTCTTC. Protein product: CASSKDFRSNEQFF.

The chain uses TRBV5-8 and TRBJ1-1, with D perhaps matching TRBD1 (6 bases). Germline V gene lookup returns CDR1 SGHTS and CDR2 YDEGEE. The CDR3 consists of 14 residues. The V end lost 4 bases, the J end lost 10 bases, and 20 bases lay between the germline ends. The CDR3 DNA sequence: TGTGCCAGCAGCCTTATGGGTACACAGGGAACAGCTTTCTTT. Translated: CASSLMGTQGTAFF.

This clone turned up a few times. V gene TRBV4-1 combines with J gene TRBJ1-2; D is undetermined. In germline, CDR1 is MGHRA, CDR2 YSYEKL. Trimming removed 5 bases from V and 0 bases from J, with 10 bases in between. The CDR3 extends over 14 amino acids. Here the CDR3 reads CASSSRPTNYGYTF. DNA for the CDR3: TGCGCCAGCAGCTCCCGGCCGACTAACTATGGCTACACCTTC.

The chain links TRBV19 to TRBJ1-4; D remains ambiguous. The ends were cut back, 2 bases at V and 5 bases at J, with 15 bases in the middle. The CDR3 covers 16 residues. Germline loops: CDR1 LNHDA, CDR2 SQIVND (reference sequence). The CDR3 nucleotides are TGTGCCAGTAGTATACAACAGTCGCTCGAGAATGAAAAACTGTTTTTT. Its translation is CASSIQQSLENEKLFF.

The rearrangement links TRBV14 to TRBJ2-1, with D uncertain. The V gene's germline CDR1 is SGHDN and CDR2 FVKESK. The CDR3 consists of 13 residues. V lost 1 base to trimming and J lost 8 bases, with 9 bases between them. The CDR3 coding sequence is TGTGCCAGCAGCCAAGGCCTGTTTGATGAGCAGTTCTTC. This translates into CASSQGLFDEQFF.

This clone showed up just once. The CDR3 bases are TGCGCCAGCAGCCGGACAACAGGGTTGGACACTGAAGCTTTCTTT. As protein: CASSRTTGLDTEAFF. The chain is built from TRBV4-3 and TRBJ1-1, with a tentative D call TRBD1 (6 bases). This CDR3 spans 15 amino acids. Trimming cost V 4 bases and J 3 bases, with 15 bases left between them. Germline V gives CDR1 LGHNA, CDR2 YSLEER.

The CDR3 is CAWRRRTSADTQYF. DNA of the CDR3: TGTGCCTGGAGGAGGAGGACTAGCGCAGATACGCAGTATTTT. The rearrangement links TRBV30 to TRBJ2-3; 9 bases are shared with TRBD2. Germline trimming cut 3 bases from V and 4 bases from J; bases unmatched to any gene: 5. The CDR3 contains 14 residues. Germline V CDR1 and CDR2: GTSNPN, SVGIG (reference sequence). Variable domain in full (rest from reference TRBV30 and TRBJ2-3): SQTIHQWPATLVQPVGSPLSLECTVEGTSNPNLYWYRQAAGRGLQLLFYSVGIGQISSEVPQNLSASRPQDRQFILSSKKLLLSDSGFYLCAWRRRTSADTQYFGPGTRLTVL.

The chain is built from TRBV15 and TRBJ2-6; 8 nucleotides agree with TRBD1. Germline CDR1 is LNHNV and CDR2 is YYDKDF (reference sequence). The junction had 10 bases not matched to a gene; V was cut back by 5 bases and J by 4 bases. This CDR3 has 17 residues. CDR3 residues: CATSGGRGQGGANVLTF. The CDR3 DNA sequence: TGTGCCACCAGCGGGGGCAGGGGGCAAGGGGGGGCCAACGTCCTGACTTTC.

As concerns this clone: One junction end disagrees with the germline gene, perhaps due to a read error. The chain carries TRBV5-6 and TRBJ1-4, with D maybe TRBD1 (5 bases). CDR1 is SGHDT and CDR2 is YYEEEE in the germline V gene. The CDR3 extends over 13 amino acids. CDR3 nucleotide sequence: TGTACCAGCAGCTACCAGGGTAATGAAAAACTGTTTTTT. As protein: CTSSYQGNEKLFF.

This sequence joins TRBV19 and TRBJ1-4, with D possibly TRBD1 on 5 matching bases. Germline assignment: CDR1 LNHDA and CDR2 SQIVND (reference sequence). The germline V and J ends were trimmed by 10 bases and 0 bases, with 30 bases remaining between them. The CDR3 is made up of 20 amino acids. The CDR3 reads CATSTPRGAGRSATNEKLFF. The DNA of the CDR3 is TGTGCCACCTCAACACCGCGTGGGGCAGGGCGAAGTGCAACTAATGAAAAACTGTTTTTT.

This clone was picked up one time. The V call is TRBV7-6, the J call TRBJ2-2, with 10 bases identical to TRBD2. The CDR3 is made up of 16 amino acids. Germline CDR1 and CDR2: SGHVS and FNYEAQ. V was pared by 5 bases and J by 3 bases, with 6 bases of the junction left unmatched. The CDR3 is CASSLLAGEYTGELFF. The CDR3, as DNA: TGTGCCAGCAGCCTTCTAGCGGGAGAATACACCGGGGAGCTGTTTTTT.

V usage is TRBV5-4 and J usage is TRBJ2-3; no firm D call. There are 13 residues in the CDR3. Germline V lookup: CDR1 SGHNT, CDR2 YYREEE (reference sequence). V was pared by 4 bases and J by 5 bases, with 11 bases between. This CDR3 reads CASSRAMQDTQYF. The DNA of the CDR3 is TGTGCCAGCAGCAGAGCTATGCAAGATACGCAGTATTTT.

The chain employs TRBV27 and TRBJ2-3, with a weak D call TRBD2 (5 bases). The CDR3 consists of 15 residues. Trimming removed 3 bases at V and 1 base at J, with 11 bases between. Germline V gene data show CDR1 as MNHEY and CDR2 as SMNVEV (reference sequence). The DNA for the CDR3 is TGTGCCAGCAGTTTGAGACTCGGGGGCACAGATACGCAGTATTTT. It encodes CASSLRLGGTDTQYF.

This chain uses TRBV6-5 with TRBJ1-2; the D gene is possibly TRBD1 (6 bases). CDR3 size: 14 residues. Trimming pared 0 bases from V and 7 bases from J, leaving 12 bases between. The germline gives CDR1 MNHEY, CDR2 SVGAGI. The CDR3, as DNA: TGTGCCAGCAGTTACTCGGCAGGGGTTAGTGGCTACACCTTC. Protein sequence: CASSYSAGVSGYTF.

This chain connects TRBV11-3 to TRBJ1-4; the match to TRBD1 covers 8 bases. There are 15 residues in the CDR3. V lost 6 bases and J lost 0; bases outside the gene matches: 3. Germline-derived CDR1 and CDR2 are SGHNT and YENEEA. In DNA, the CDR3 is TGTGCCAGCAGGTCGACAGGGGCAACTAATGAAAAACTGTTTTTT. Residues: CASRSTGATNEKLFF.

The chain combines TRBV5-1 with TRBJ1-1, with 7 nucleotides matching TRBD1. Trimming took 4 bases from V and 0 from J; bases not matched to a gene: 6. CDR3 size: 15 residues. Per the germline V gene, CDR1 is SGHRS and CDR2 is YFSETQ. This CDR3 reads CASSPGQSMNTEAFF. The CDR3, as DNA: TGCGCCAGCAGCCCGGGACAGAGTATGAACACTGAAGCTTTCTTT.

The chain is built from TRBV9 and TRBJ2-3; 9 bases map to TRBD2. Germline V gives CDR1 SGDLS, CDR2 YYNGEE. With 0 bases clipped from V and 2 bases from J, the junction kept 4 bases outside the gene matches. This CDR3 comprises 16 residues. The CDR3: CASSVGAGGPTDTQYF. CDR3 nucleotides: TGTGCCAGCAGCGTAGGAGCGGGGGGCCCCACAGATACGCAGTATTTT. Looking up the rest from reference TRBV9 and TRBJ2-3 gives the full variable domain: DSGVTQTPKHLITATGQRVTLRCSPRSGDLSVYWYQQSLDQGLQFLIQYYNGEERAKGNILERFSAQQFPDLHSELNLSSLELGDSALYFCASSVGAGGPTDTQYFGPGTRLTVL.

This sequence joins TRBV13 and TRBJ2-3, with 10 bases aligning to TRBD2. Germline assignment: CDR1 PRHDT and CDR2 FYEKMQ (reference sequence). The CDR3 is made up of 16 amino acids. V gave up 1 base and J gave up 1 base; unmatched junction bases: 2. The CDR3 sequence: CASSLDLAGGTDTQYF. The DNA of the CDR3 is TGTGCCAGCAGCTTAGATCTAGCGGGAGGCACAGATACGCAGTATTTT. Based on the CDR3 plus reference TRBV13 and TRBJ2-3, the full variable domain is AAGVIQSPRHLIKEKRETATLKCYPIPRHDTVYWYQQGPGQDPQFLISFYEKMQSDKGSIPDRFSAQQFSDYHSELNMSSLELGDSALYFCASSLDLAGGTDTQYFGPGTRLTVL.